The next 9 T cell receptor beta chains were all read from a single sample in a study of blood T cell repertoires in COVID-19. Clones were read by immunoSEQ multiplex PCR, and TCRdb kept only the in-frame ones, dropping some. The sample holds 100,000 to 150,000 clones; just under 80% are singletons and the top ten take just under 25%. Sequencing input: peripheral blood. The origin of the receptors is a human donor in a cohort sampled during active COVID-19.

The chain employs TRBV14 and TRBJ2-5; 9 bases are a match to TRBD2. From germline, CDR1 is SGHDN and CDR2 FVKESK. The ends lost 4 bases at V and 5 bases at J; junction bases unmatched: 2. The CDR3 consists of 13 residues. The CDR3 sequence: CASSRTSEETQYF. The CDR3 nucleotides read TGTGCCAGCAGCCGGACTAGCGAGGAGACCCAGTACTTC.

The chain joins TRBV27 to TRBJ2-3; D is uncertain. CDR3 length equals 13 residues. V was pared by 2 bases and J by 1 base, with 4 bases between. Germline V lookup: CDR1 MNHEY, CDR2 SMNVEV (reference sequence). The CDR3 DNA follows: TGTGCCAGCAGTTTAGCGGGCACAGATACGCAGTATTTT. As protein: CASSLAGTDTQYF.

V gene TRBV9 combines with J gene TRBJ1-1; TRBD1 aligns across 8 bases. Germline V gene data show CDR1 as SGDLS and CDR2 as YYNGEE. The CDR3 is 16 residues long. With 0 bases clipped from V and 4 bases from J, the junction kept 8 bases outside the gene matches. For the CDR3, the DNA is TGTGCCAGCAGCGTAGGTCCCCTACAGGGGGGCACTGAAGCTTTCTTT. Translating gives CASSVGPLQGGTEAFF.

The gene calls are TRBV20-1 and TRBJ1-1; D gene uncertain. CDR1 DFQATT and CDR2 SNEGSKA come from the germline V gene (reference sequence). V dropped 3 bases and J dropped 0 bases, with 11 bases sitting between them. CDR3 length: 14 amino acids. The CDR3 bases are TGCAGTGCTAGTGGCCACAGTTTGAACACTGAAGCTTTCTTT. As protein: CSASGHSLNTEAFF.

The chain couples TRBV27 to TRBJ1-1; the D gene is possibly TRBD1 (5 bases). Deletions cut 6 bases from V and 2 bases from J, with 13 bases between. Germline V lookup: CDR1 MNHEY, CDR2 SMNVEV (reference sequence). The CDR3 spans 14 residues. The CDR3 loop reads CASSTLGQNTEAFF. In DNA, the CDR3 is TGTGCCAGCAGCACTCTCGGACAAAACACTGAAGCTTTCTTT.

The chain joins TRBV28 to TRBJ2-6; 9 bases fit TRBD1. The CDR3 is 14 residues long. V was clipped by 5 bases and J by 7 bases; unmatched bases: 3. Germline assignment: CDR1 MDHEN and CDR2 SYDVKM. CDR3: CASSRTGVANVLTF. The CDR3 DNA reads as TGTGCCAGCAGTCGGACAGGGGTCGCCAACGTCCTGACTTTC.

The count of this clone is one. V usage is TRBV27 and J usage is TRBJ2-3; D is perhaps TRBD2 (6 bases). Trimming took 6 bases from V and 0 from J, leaving 13 bases between them. Germline lookup yields CDR1 MNHEY and CDR2 SMNVEV (reference sequence). This CDR3 has 15 amino acids. The CDR3 bases are TGTGCCAGCAGCAACCTCGGGGGTAGCACAGATACGCAGTATTTT. Its protein product is CASSNLGGSTDTQYF.

The chain links TRBV9 to TRBJ2-5, with unresolved D. This CDR3 spans 13 amino acids. Trimming stripped 7 bases from V and 2 bases from J, with 12 bases between. Germline V gives CDR1 SGDLS, CDR2 YYNGEE. CDR3 nucleotides: TGTGCCAGCTCCACACCCCCACAAGAGACCCAGTACTTC. Its translation is CASSTPPQETQYF.

Regarding this clone: This sample includes further DNA sequences coding for the same CDR3. The J gene is TRBJ2-5, the V gene TRBV28; no clear D gene. The CDR3 is 11 residues long. The V and J ends lost 5 bases and 3 bases respectively, with 4 bases between them. Germline V gives CDR1 MDHEN, CDR2 SYDVKM. The CDR3 coding sequence is TGTGCCAGCAGTCGGGAAGAGACCCAGTACTTC. Residues: CASSREETQYF.